A single sample is the source of the 26 T cell receptor beta chains below, sequenced in a study of T-cell memory formation after mild COVID-19. TCRdb ran MiXCR on the 5' RACE reads and lists one entry per CDR3 protein. The table records 300,000 to 400,000 distinct CDR3 sequences, 25% to 30% of them present only once. The material sequenced was PBMCs or a T cell subset sorted from them (not recorded which). These receptors all come from an adult woman who had mild COVID-19 (a few samples of this study predate the infection). Cell type and time point are not known.

This clonotype was observed a few times. V gene TRBV20-1 combines with J gene TRBJ2-3; maybe TRBD2 (6 bases). This CDR3 is 17 amino acids long. The V gene's germline CDR1 is DFQATT and CDR2 SNEGSKA (reference sequence). V lost 5 bases and J 2 bases, leaving 23 bases between the germline ends. As DNA, the CDR3 is TGCAGTGCTTCACCCCCCGGGGACTTCTACGCCACAGATACGCAGTATTTT. Its translation: CSASPPGDFYATDTQYF.

This clonotype has just a few counts. J is TRBJ1-5 and V is TRBV25-1, with D perhaps matching TRBD1 (5 bases). Deletions cut 4 bases from V and 7 bases from J, with 14 bases between. The CDR3 is 14 amino acids. The V gene's germline CDR1 is MGHDK and CDR2 SYGVNS. The CDR3 loop reads CASSARGGRQPQHF. The CDR3 region has the DNA TGTGCCAGCAGTGCCCGGGGCGGTCGCCAGCCCCAGCATTTT.

This clonotype turned up a few times. This chain joins TRBV6-5 and TRBJ1-5, with D unclear. This CDR3 is built from 14 residues. CDR1 and CDR2 from the germline V gene are MNHEY and SVGAGI. V was pared by 6 bases and J by 0 bases, with 9 bases between. As DNA, the CDR3 is TGTGCCAGCAGGAGCCCTCATAGCAATCAGCCCCAGCATTTT. This translates into CASRSPHSNQPQHF.

J is TRBJ1-2 and V is TRBV19; 8 bases are shared with TRBD1. Trimming took 3 bases from V and 4 from J; bases not matched to a gene: 7. The CDR3 consists of 15 residues. Germline V gene sequence: CDR1 LNHDA, CDR2 SQIVND (reference sequence). CDR3 nucleotide sequence: TGTGCCAGTAGTATCACCGGACAGGGCGGCTATGGCTACACCTTC. As protein: CASSITGQGGYGYTF.

As DNA, the CDR3 is TGTGCCAGTTCTCTCGGACAGCAGTTCTTC. Translating gives CASSLGQQFF. The chain recombines TRBV6-1 with TRBJ2-1, with D hard to call. The CDR3 is made up of 10 amino acids. The V gene lost 9 bases and the J gene lost 11 bases, with 11 bases spanning the gap. Per the germline V gene, CDR1 is MNHNS and CDR2 is SASEGT.

The chain is built from TRBV24-1 and TRBJ2-3; D is perhaps TRBD2 (7 bases). Germline CDR1 is KGHDR and CDR2 is SFDVKD. CDR3 size: 17 residues. V gave up 0 bases and J gave up 3 bases, with 15 bases separating them. The CDR3 spells CATSDLRGAGATDTQYF. The CDR3 region has the DNA TGTGCCACCAGTGATTTGCGAGGGGCGGGGGCAACAGATACGCAGTATTTT.

The chain couples TRBV29-1 to TRBJ2-3, with D perhaps TRBD1 (6 bases). CDR1 is SQVTM and CDR2 is ANQGSEA in the germline V gene. Trimming removed 0 bases at V and 9 bases at J, with 22 bases between. The CDR3 length is 16 residues. Here the CDR3 DNA reads TGCAGCGTTGAAGATGTCCCGGCTTGGCGCCAGGGGACGCAGTATTTT. This encodes CSVEDVPAWRQGTQYF.

This clonotype has only a few counts. The chain couples TRBV27 to TRBJ1-5, with 9 nucleotides matching TRBD1. Germline V CDR1 and CDR2: MNHEY, SMNVEV (reference sequence). This CDR3 spans 15 amino acids. V was pared by 4 bases and J by 7 bases, with 8 bases of the junction left unmatched. CDR3 in amino acids: CASSSGQGTWQPQHF. In nucleotides, the CDR3 is TGTGCCAGCAGTTCTGGACAGGGGACATGGCAGCCCCAGCATTTT.

The chain employs TRBV14 and TRBJ1-2; D uncertain. The CDR3 has 14 residues. Germline values: CDR1 SGHDN, CDR2 FVKESK. V was shortened by 0 bases and J by 3 bases, with 8 bases between the two germline ends. The CDR3 region has the DNA TGTGCCAGCAGCCAAGACTTAGTGGACTATGGCTACACCTTC. Translating gives CASSQDLVDYGYTF.

The chain is built from TRBV18 and TRBJ2-3; 8 bases agree with TRBD2. Per the germline V gene, CDR1 is KGHSH and CDR2 is LQKENI. This CDR3 spans 16 amino acids. V lost 3 bases and J lost 1; bases outside the gene matches: 6. This CDR3 is CASSPSSGGGTDTQYF. The CDR3 coding sequence is TGTGCCAGCTCACCTTCCAGCGGGGGAGGCACAGATACGCAGTATTTT.

This clonotype was recorded only once. V gene TRBV12-3 or TRBV12-4 combines with J gene TRBJ1-2; a weak D match, TRBD1 (5 bases). The germline V and J ends were trimmed by 7 bases and 0 bases, with 9 bases remaining between them. The CDR3 loop spans 13 amino acids. The CDR3 nucleotides read TGTGCCAGCACACTGACAGCTAACTATGGCTACACCTTC. Protein product: CASTLTANYGYTF.

The chain joins TRBV7-3 to TRBJ1-1; no clear D. Germline V lookup: CDR1 SGHTA, CDR2 FQGTGA. This CDR3 region has 14 residues. Trimming removed 4 bases at V and 5 bases at J, with 14 bases between. The CDR3 DNA reads as TGTGCCAGCAGCTCCACACGGGGAGGGACTGAAGCTTTCTTT. Translated, it gives CASSSTRGGTEAFF.

This chain connects TRBV28 to TRBJ2-3; D is possibly TRBD2 (6 bases). Germline CDR1 and CDR2: MDHEN and SYDVKM. Trimming took off 6 bases at V and 4 bases at J, with 8 bases between the two ends. The CDR3 consists of 12 residues. The CDR3, as DNA: TGTGCCAGCAGCCGGAGGGCAGATACGCAGTATTTT. Its translation is CASSRRADTQYF.

The chain links TRBV9 to TRBJ2-1; weak D call: TRBD2 (6 bases). Germline CDR1 and CDR2: SGDLS and YYNGEE. V lost 4 bases to trimming and J lost 8 bases, with 10 bases between them. This CDR3 is 12 amino acids long. The CDR3 nucleotides read TGTGCCAGCAGCCGGGGGAGCGATGAGCAGTTCTTC. Encoded protein: CASSRGSDEQFF.

The rearrangement joins TRBV7-2 to TRBJ1-6, with 7 positions matching TRBD1. The V and J ends lost 1 base and 4 bases, in that order; junction bases with no gene match: 4. This CDR3 region has 16 residues. Germline V CDR1 and CDR2: SGHTA, FQGNSA. CDR3: CASSLGGGWYNSPLHF. The CDR3 nucleotides read TGTGCCAGCAGCTTAGGAGGGGGCTGGTATAATTCACCCCTCCACTTT.

This chain joins TRBV12-3 or TRBV12-4 and TRBJ2-6, with 8 positions matching TRBD2. The V gene end was trimmed by 7 bases and the J gene end by 0 bases; junction bases not matched to a gene: 14. The CDR3 sequence is 19 residues long. CDR3 DNA: TGTGCCAGCACCATAGCTAGTCTAGCGGGTCCCTCTGGGGCCAACGTCCTGACTTTC. Translation gives CASTIASLAGPSGANVLTF.

This clonotype was seen more than once but under ten times. The chain is built from TRBV7-2 and TRBJ1-4; D gene uncertain. The germline V gene has CDR1 SGHTA and CDR2 FQGNSA. Trimming shortened V by 5 bases and J by 1 base, and 11 bases separated the two germline ends. This CDR3 is built from 15 residues. The CDR3 sequence: CASSHDPRTNEKLFF. The CDR3 DNA follows: TGTGCCAGCAGCCACGACCCGAGAACTAATGAAAAACTGTTTTTT.

The chain combines TRBV20-1 with TRBJ2-7; 8 nucleotides match TRBD2. This CDR3 spans 15 amino acids. From germline, CDR1 is DFQATT and CDR2 SNEGSKA (reference sequence). V lost 1 base to trimming and J lost 0 bases; unmatched junction nucleotides: 5. This chain's CDR3 is CSARGPAGASYEQYF. The CDR3 region has the DNA TGCAGTGCTAGAGGCCCAGCGGGGGCCTCCTACGAGCAGTACTTC.

The chain links TRBV6-6 to TRBJ1-6; D is uncertain. Germline V gene sequence: CDR1 MNHNY, CDR2 SVGAGI (reference sequence). The CDR3 covers 13 residues. Trimming pared 5 bases from V and 7 bases from J, leaving 9 bases between. Written as DNA, the CDR3 is TGTGCCAGCAGTGACACCTTGAATTCACCCCTCCACTTT. It encodes CASSDTLNSPLHF.

The sample holds a few counts of this clonotype. V gene TRBV24-1 combines with J gene TRBJ2-1, with D perhaps TRBD1 (5 bases). Looked up from germline, CDR1 is KGHDR and CDR2 is SFDVKD. CDR3 length: 18 amino acids. The ends were cut back, 3 bases at V and 0 bases at J, with 17 bases in the middle. CDR3 in amino acids: CATSDPRVRGASYNEQFF. Written as DNA, the CDR3 is TGTGCCACCAGTGATCCCCGGGTAAGGGGTGCCTCCTACAATGAGCAGTTCTTC.

The chain carries TRBV5-1 and TRBJ1-2; D may be TRBD1 (5 bases). The CDR3 is 14 residues long. The V gene's germline CDR1 is SGHRS and CDR2 YFSETQ. Between the trimmed V and J ends, which lost 4 bases and 4 bases, there was a span of 14 bases. Here the CDR3 reads CASSPERGFYGYTF. DNA for the CDR3: TGCGCCAGCAGCCCGGAGCGGGGGTTCTATGGCTACACCTTC.

In its sample, this clonotype was seen a few times. This chain connects TRBV7-2 to TRBJ1-1, with 7 nucleotides matching TRBD1. Trimming removed 10 bases from V and 0 bases from J; junction bases left unmatched: 11. From germline, CDR1 is SGHTA and CDR2 FQGNSA. The CDR3 spans 15 residues. DNA for the CDR3: TGTGCCACCCGGACAGGAGGATTTATGAACACTGAAGCTTTCTTT. Its translation: CATRTGGFMNTEAFF.

The chain couples TRBV9 to TRBJ1-3; D possibly corresponds to TRBD1 (5 bases). V was clipped by 3 bases and J by 4 bases, with 17 bases between them. The CDR3 has 16 residues. Germline-derived CDR1 and CDR2 are SGDLS and YYNGEE. The CDR3 loop reads CASSEAKGLEGNTIYF. CDR3 DNA sequence: TGTGCCAGCAGCGAGGCTAAGGGGCTGGAAGGAAACACCATATATTTT.

This clonotype was seen a few times. The chain carries TRBV6-2 or TRBV6-3 and TRBJ2-3; the D call may be TRBD1 or TRBD2 (5 bases each). Germline CDR1 and CDR2: MNHEY and SVGEGT. CDR3 length: 13 residues. The germline V and J ends were trimmed by 7 bases and 0 bases, with 8 bases remaining between them. CDR3 residues: CASKRDSTDTQYF. The CDR3 DNA follows: TGTGCCAGCAAAAGGGACAGCACAGATACGCAGTATTTT.

The rearrangement joins TRBV5-1 to TRBJ2-7; 7 bases agree with TRBD2. J was trimmed by 2 bases and V by 0 bases; bases with no gene match: 8. The CDR3 is 16 amino acids. Germline-derived CDR1 and CDR2 are SGHRS and YFSETQ. The DNA of the CDR3 is TGCGCCAGCAGCTTGGCAGAGAGGCGGGGGACCTACGAGCAGTACTTC. It is translated as CASSLAERRGTYEQYF.

This clonotype was counted between two and nine times. The chain links TRBV2 to TRBJ2-5; D remains ambiguous. Germline loops: CDR1 SNHLY, CDR2 FYNNEI. CDR3 length: 15 amino acids. Trimming cost V 4 bases and J 3 bases, with 15 bases left between them. The CDR3 DNA reads TGTGCCAGCAGTGGAATAAGTGAACCGAAAGAGACCCAGTACTTC. It specifies CASSGISEPKETQYF.